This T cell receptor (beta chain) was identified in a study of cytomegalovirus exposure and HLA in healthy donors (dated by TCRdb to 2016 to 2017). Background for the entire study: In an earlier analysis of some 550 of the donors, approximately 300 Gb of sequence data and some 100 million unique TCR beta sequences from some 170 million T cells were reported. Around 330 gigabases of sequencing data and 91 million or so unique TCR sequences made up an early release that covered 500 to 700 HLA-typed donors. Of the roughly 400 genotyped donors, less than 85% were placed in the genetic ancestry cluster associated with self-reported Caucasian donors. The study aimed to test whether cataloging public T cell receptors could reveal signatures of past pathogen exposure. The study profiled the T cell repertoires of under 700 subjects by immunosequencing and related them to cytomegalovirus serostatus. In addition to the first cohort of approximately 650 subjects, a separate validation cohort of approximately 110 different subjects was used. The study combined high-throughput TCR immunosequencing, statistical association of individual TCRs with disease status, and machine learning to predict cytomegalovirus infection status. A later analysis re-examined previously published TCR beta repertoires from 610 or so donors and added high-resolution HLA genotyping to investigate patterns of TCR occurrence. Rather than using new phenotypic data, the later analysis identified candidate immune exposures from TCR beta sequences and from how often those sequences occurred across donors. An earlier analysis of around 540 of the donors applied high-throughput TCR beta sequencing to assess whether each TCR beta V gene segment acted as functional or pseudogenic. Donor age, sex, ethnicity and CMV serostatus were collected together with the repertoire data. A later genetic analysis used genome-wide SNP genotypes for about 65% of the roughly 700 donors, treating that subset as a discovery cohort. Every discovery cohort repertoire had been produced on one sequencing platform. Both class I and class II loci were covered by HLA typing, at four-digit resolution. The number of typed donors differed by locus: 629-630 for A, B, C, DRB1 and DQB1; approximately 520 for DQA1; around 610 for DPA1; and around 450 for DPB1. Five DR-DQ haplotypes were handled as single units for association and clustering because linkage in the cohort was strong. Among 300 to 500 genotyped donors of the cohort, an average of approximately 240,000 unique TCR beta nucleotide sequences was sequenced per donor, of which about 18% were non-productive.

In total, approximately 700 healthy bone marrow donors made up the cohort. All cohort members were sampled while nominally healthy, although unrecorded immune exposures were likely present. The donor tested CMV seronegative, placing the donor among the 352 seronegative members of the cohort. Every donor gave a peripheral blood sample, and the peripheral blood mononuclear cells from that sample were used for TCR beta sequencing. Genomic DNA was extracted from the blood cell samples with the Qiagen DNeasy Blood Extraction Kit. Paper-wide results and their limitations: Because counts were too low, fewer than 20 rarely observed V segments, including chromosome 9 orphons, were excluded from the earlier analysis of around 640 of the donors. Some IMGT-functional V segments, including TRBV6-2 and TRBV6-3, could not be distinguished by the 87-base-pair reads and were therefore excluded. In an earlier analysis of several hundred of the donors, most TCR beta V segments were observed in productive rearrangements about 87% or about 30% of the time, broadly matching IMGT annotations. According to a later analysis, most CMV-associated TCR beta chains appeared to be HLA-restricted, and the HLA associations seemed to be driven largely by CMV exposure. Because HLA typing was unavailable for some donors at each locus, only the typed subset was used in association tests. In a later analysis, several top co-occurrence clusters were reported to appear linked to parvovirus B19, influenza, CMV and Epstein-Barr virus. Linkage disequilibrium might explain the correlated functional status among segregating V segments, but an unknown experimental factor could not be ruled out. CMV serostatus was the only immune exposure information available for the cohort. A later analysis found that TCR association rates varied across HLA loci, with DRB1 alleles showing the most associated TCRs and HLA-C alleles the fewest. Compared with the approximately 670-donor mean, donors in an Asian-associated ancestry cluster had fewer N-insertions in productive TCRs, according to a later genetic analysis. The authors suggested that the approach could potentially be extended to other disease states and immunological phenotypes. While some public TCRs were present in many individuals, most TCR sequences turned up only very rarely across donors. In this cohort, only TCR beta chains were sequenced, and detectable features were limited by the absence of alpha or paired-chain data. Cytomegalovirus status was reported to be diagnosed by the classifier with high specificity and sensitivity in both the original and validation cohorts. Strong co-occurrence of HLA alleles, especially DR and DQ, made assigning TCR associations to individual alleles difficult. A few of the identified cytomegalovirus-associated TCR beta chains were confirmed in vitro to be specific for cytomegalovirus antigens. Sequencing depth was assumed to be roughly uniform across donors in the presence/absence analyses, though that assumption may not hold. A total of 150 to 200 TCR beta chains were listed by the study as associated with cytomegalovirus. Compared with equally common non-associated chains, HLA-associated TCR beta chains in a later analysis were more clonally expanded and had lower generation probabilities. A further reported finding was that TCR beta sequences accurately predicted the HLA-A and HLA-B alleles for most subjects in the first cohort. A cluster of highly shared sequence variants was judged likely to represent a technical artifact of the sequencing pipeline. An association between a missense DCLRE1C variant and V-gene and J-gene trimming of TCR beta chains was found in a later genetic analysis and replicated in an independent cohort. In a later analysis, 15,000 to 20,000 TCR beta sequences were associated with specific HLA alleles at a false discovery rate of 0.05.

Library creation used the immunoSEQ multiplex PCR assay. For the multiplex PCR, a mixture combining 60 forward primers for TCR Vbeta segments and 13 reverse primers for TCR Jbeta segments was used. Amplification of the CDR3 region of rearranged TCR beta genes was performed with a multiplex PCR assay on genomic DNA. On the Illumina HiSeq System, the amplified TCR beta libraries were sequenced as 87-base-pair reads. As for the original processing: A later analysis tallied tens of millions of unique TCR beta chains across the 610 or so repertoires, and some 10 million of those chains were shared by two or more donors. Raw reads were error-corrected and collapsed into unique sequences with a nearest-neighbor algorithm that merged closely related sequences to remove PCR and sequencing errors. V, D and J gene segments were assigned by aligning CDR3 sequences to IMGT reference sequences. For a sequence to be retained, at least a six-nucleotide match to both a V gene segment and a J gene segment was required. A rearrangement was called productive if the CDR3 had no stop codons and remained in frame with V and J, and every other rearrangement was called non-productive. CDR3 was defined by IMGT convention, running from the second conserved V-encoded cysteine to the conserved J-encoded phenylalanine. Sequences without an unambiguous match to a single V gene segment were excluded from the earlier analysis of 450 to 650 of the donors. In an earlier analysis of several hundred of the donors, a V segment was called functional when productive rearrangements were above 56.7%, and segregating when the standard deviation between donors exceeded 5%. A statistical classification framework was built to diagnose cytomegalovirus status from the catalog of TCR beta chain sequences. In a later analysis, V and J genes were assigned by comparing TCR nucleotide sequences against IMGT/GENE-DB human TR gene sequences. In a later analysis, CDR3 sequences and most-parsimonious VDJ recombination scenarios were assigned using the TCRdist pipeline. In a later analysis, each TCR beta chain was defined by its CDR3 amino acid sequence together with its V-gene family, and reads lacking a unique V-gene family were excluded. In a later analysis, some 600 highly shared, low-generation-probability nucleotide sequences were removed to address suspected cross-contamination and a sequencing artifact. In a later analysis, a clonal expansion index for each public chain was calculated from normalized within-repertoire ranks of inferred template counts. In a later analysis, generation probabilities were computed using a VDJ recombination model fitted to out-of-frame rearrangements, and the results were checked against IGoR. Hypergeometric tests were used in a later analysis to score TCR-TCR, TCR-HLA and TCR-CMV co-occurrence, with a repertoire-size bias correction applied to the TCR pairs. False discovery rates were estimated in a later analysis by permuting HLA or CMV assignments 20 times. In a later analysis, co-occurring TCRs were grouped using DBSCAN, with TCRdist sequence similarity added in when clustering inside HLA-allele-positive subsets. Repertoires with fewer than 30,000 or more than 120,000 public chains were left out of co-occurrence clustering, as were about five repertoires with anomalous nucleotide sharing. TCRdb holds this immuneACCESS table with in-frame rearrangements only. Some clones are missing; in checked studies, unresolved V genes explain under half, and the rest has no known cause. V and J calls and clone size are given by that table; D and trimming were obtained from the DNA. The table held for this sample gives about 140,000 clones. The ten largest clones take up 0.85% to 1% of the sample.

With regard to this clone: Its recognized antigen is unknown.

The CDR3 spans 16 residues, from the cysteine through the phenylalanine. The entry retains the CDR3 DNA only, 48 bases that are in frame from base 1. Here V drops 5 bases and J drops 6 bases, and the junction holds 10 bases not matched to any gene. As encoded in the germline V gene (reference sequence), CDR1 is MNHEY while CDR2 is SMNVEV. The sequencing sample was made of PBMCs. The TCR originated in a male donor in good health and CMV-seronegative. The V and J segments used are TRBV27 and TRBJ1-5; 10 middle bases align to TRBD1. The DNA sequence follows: TGTGCCAGCAGTCCTTCCCTCGGACAGGGGGTTCAGCCCCAGCATTTT. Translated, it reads CASSPSLGQGVQPQHF.